The 27 T cell receptor beta chains presented below share a single source sample, sequenced in a study of blood T cell repertoires in COVID-19 (dated by TCRdb to the early 2020s). Libraries were built with the immunoSEQ multiplex PCR assay. What TCRdb holds here is the immuneACCESS table cut down to in-frame rearrangements. Part of the clones is not present; checked against another copy, under half of the missing clones reflect an unresolved V gene, and the others are unexplained. The table for this sample lists under 100,000 clones; roughly four fifths of them were counted only once. The ten largest clones represent roughly a tenth of the sample. The sample was peripheral blood. All receptors derive from a man between 60 and 75 years old with acute or convalescent COVID-19.

Details on this clone: An end of the junction differs from the germline gene, which may be a read error. The V call is TRBV7-7, the J call TRBJ2-2; TRBD1 agrees at 7 bases. CDR1 and CDR2 from the germline V gene are SSHAT and FNYEAQ (reference sequence). The CDR3 is 15 residues long. The CDR3 here is CASSRDRTNTGELFF. DNA of the CDR3: TGTGCTAGCAGCAGGGACAGAACCAACACCGGGGAGCTGTTTTTT.

The V call is TRBV6-5, the J call TRBJ1-6, with no clear D. The V gene lost 0 bases and the J gene lost 10 bases, with 16 bases spanning the gap. CDR1 and CDR2 (germline): MNHEY, SVGAGI. The CDR3 loop spans 16 amino acids. As DNA, the CDR3 is TGTGCCAGCAGTTACTCGAGGGAAACCGGTCGGTCACCCCTCCACTTT. Translating it yields CASSYSRETGRSPLHF.

The chain is built from TRBV27 and TRBJ2-5; maybe TRBD2 (7 bases). V lost 3 bases, J lost 4 bases, and 15 bases lay in between. This CDR3 is 15 amino acids long. Germline V gene data show CDR1 as MNHEY and CDR2 as SMNVEV (reference sequence). The CDR3 sequence: CASSFSGGGRETQYF. CDR3 bases: TGTGCCAGCAGTTTTTCTGGGGGGGGGCGAGAGACCCAGTACTTC.

V and J are TRBV4-1 and TRBJ1-5, with 7 positions matching TRBD1. The J segment lost 3 bases and the V segment lost 4 bases, leaving 12 bases of the junction unmatched. CDR1 and CDR2 from the germline V gene are MGHRA and YSYEKL. The CDR3 sequence is 17 residues long. The DNA for the CDR3 is TGCGCCAGCAGCCGGATCGGACAGGACGGTCCCAATCAGCCCCAGCATTTT. Amino acids: CASSRIGQDGPNQPQHF.

This sequence joins TRBV5-1 and TRBJ2-2; tentative D call: TRBD2 (6 bases). There are 14 residues in the CDR3. Germline values: CDR1 SGHRS, CDR2 YFSETQ. Trimming stripped 0 bases from V and 6 bases from J, with 9 bases between. The CDR3 DNA sequence: TGCGCCAGCAGCTTGGCGGGGAGGTCCGGGGAGCTGTTTTTT. This gives the protein CASSLAGRSGELFF.

The CDR3 region has the DNA TGTGCCAGCTCCCCATTCTCAGGGGCCGGTCAGCCCCAGCATTTT. Protein sequence: CASSPFSGAGQPQHF. The chain links TRBV28 to TRBJ1-5; TRBD1 might be the D (6 bases). The V gene lost 8 bases and the J gene lost 6 bases, with 20 bases spanning the gap. CDR3 length equals 15 residues. From germline, CDR1 is MDHEN and CDR2 SYDVKM.

The chain combines TRBV6-5 with TRBJ2-7; 9 bases agree with TRBD1. The V segment lost 6 bases and the J segment 4 bases; nucleotides outside the gene matches: 7. CDR3 length equals 14 residues. In germline, CDR1 is MNHEY, CDR2 SVGAGI. The CDR3 coding sequence is TGTGCCAGCAGGAACGGACAGGGGAATTACGAGCAGTACTTC. Residues: CASRNGQGNYEQYF.

The chain links TRBV6-6 to TRBJ1-2, with TRBD1 identical over 10 bases. The CDR3 is 15 amino acids. Per germline, CDR1 MNHNY and CDR2 SVGAGI (reference sequence). The V segment lost 5 bases and the J segment 5 bases; nucleotides outside the gene matches: 8. The CDR3 DNA follows: TGTGCCAGCAGTCACCGGGACAGGGGCCGGTATGGCTACACCTTC. This sequence encodes CASSHRDRGRYGYTF.

The V call is TRBV20-1, the J call TRBJ1-5; weak D call: TRBD1 (6 bases). Trimming pared 3 bases from V and 7 bases from J, leaving 13 bases between. This CDR3 spans 13 amino acids. CDR1 is DFQATT, CDR2 SNEGSKA, per germline (reference sequence). CDR3 loop: CSASARGGQPQHF. DNA for the CDR3: TGCAGTGCTAGTGCCAGGGGCGGCCAGCCCCAGCATTTT.

The chain joins TRBV21-1 to TRBJ2-2; the D call of TRBD2 is as the table states it, not checked on the DNA. TRBV21-1 is a listed pseudogene. This CDR3 is built from 10 residues. The CDR3: CANPGGELFF. In DNA, the CDR3 is TGTGCCAACCCGGGGGGGGAGCTGTTTTTT.

This clone was counted once. V usage is TRBV5-4 and J usage is TRBJ2-7, with D unclear. Deletions cut 4 bases from V and 2 bases from J, with 16 bases between. This CDR3 region has 15 residues. Germline V gives CDR1 SGHNT, CDR2 YYREEE (reference sequence). The CDR3 DNA sequence: TGTGCCAGCAGCCACAAGGCAGGCCCTCCCTACGAGCAGTACTTC. Translation: CASSHKAGPPYEQYF. Filled out from reference TRBV5-4 and TRBJ2-7, the complete variable domain reads ETGVTQSPTHLIKTRGQQVTLRCSSQSGHNTVSWYQQALGQGPQFIFQYYREEENGRGNFPPRFSGLQFPNYSSELNVNALELDDSALYLCASSHKAGPPYEQYFGPGTRLTVT.

CDR3 sequence: CASSLSVGGSEKLFF. In DNA form, the CDR3 reads TGTGCCAGCAGCCTTTCGGTAGGGGGTAGTGAAAAACTGTTTTTT. The V gene is TRBV11-2, the J gene TRBJ1-4; the D gene is possibly TRBD1 (6 bases). Germline CDR1 SGHAT, CDR2 FQNNGV. V lost 5 bases, J lost 7 bases, and 17 bases lay in between. The CDR3 covers 15 residues.

This chain joins TRBV2 and TRBJ2-5, with 7 positions matching TRBD2. Germline-derived CDR1 and CDR2 are SNHLY and FYNNEI. The CDR3 totals 13 residues. The V and J ends lost 4 bases and 5 bases, in that order; junction bases with no gene match: 4. The CDR3 nucleotides read TGTGCCAGCAGTGGGAGGGGAGGGGAGACCCAGTACTTC. Protein product: CASSGRGGETQYF.

This clone was found a few times. The chain links TRBV4-3 to TRBJ2-2; 12 nucleotides line up with TRBD2. Trimming took 4 bases from V and 6 from J; bases not matched to a gene: 6. The CDR3 length is 16 residues. The germline gives CDR1 LGHNA, CDR2 YSLEER. The CDR3 region has the DNA TGCGCCAGCAGCCTTAACCTAGCGGGGGGGGCCGGGGAGCTGTTTTTT. Protein: CASSLNLAGGAGELFF.

The V gene is TRBV12-3 or TRBV12-4, the J gene TRBJ2-1, with TRBD1 matching 8 bases. Trimming took 5 bases from V and 16 from J; bases not matched to a gene: 10. This CDR3 spans 12 amino acids. The CDR3 nucleotides are TGTGCCAGCAGTACTCCGGGACAGGTGGGCTTCTTC. The encoded protein is CASSTPGQVGFF.

This chain joins TRBV7-2 and TRBJ2-3; the match to TRBD2 covers 10 bases. The CDR3 contains 16 residues. The trim removed 7 bases at V and 1 base at J, leaving 8 bases unmatched. Germline CDR1 is SGHTA and CDR2 is FQGNSA. The CDR3 DNA follows: TGTGCCAGCACCGGATTAAGCGGGGGGGGCACAGATACGCAGTATTTT. Its translation: CASTGLSGGGTDTQYF. Complete variable domain (other parts from reference TRBV7-2 and TRBJ2-3): GAGVSQSPSNKVTEKGKDVELRCDPISGHTALYWYRQSLGQGLEFLIYFQGNSAPDKSGLPSDRFSAERTGGSVSTLTIQRTQQEDSAVYLCASTGLSGGGTDTQYFGPGTRLTVL.

V usage is TRBV5-1 and J usage is TRBJ1-5, with a possible D match to TRBD1 (5 bases). CDR3 size: 15 residues. Per the germline V gene, CDR1 is SGHRS and CDR2 is YFSETQ. V gave up 4 bases and J gave up 5 bases, with 16 bases separating them. CDR3 amino acids: CASSASPGGDQPQHF. The CDR3 nucleotides are TGCGCCAGCAGCGCCTCCCCCGGGGGGGATCAGCCCCAGCATTTT.

The rearrangement uses TRBV24-1 and TRBJ1-5; 9 nucleotides match TRBD1. Germline V lookup: CDR1 KGHDR, CDR2 SFDVKD. The CDR3 length is 15 residues. The junction had 7 bases not matched to a gene; V was cut back by 5 bases and J by 6 bases. CDR3 sequence (DNA): TGTGCCACCAGTGCCGGGACAGGGCAGAGTCAGCCCCAGCATTTT. Encoded protein: CATSAGTGQSQPQHF.

The V call is TRBV5-4, the J call TRBJ2-2; TRBD2 matches at 8 bases. The CDR3 is 15 residues long. The V gene's germline CDR1 is SGHNT and CDR2 YYREEE (reference sequence). The V gene end was trimmed by 4 bases and the J gene end by 3 bases; junction bases not matched to a gene: 5. The CDR3 reads CASSLPGRDTGELFF. CDR3 DNA sequence: TGTGCCAGCAGCCTACCCGGGAGGGACACCGGGGAGCTGTTTTTT.

This CDR3 reads CASSPPGAVGANVLTF. DNA of the CDR3: TGTGCCAGCAGCCCACCGGGAGCGGTGGGGGCCAACGTCCTGACTTTC. The J gene is TRBJ2-6, the V gene TRBV11-2; D possibly corresponds to TRBD2 (6 bases). This CDR3 comprises 16 residues. V lost 5 bases to trimming and J lost 4 bases, with 15 bases between them. The germline CDR1 and CDR2 sequences are SGHAT and FQNNGV.

The table lists this clone with a few counts. The chain is built from TRBV18 and TRBJ2-3; 8 bases match TRBD1. The CDR3 is 15 residues long. Germline CDR1 KGHSH, CDR2 LQKENI. Trimming removed 6 bases from V and 2 bases from J; junction bases left unmatched: 7. CDR3 loop: CASSPQGALTDTQYF. In DNA, the CDR3 is TGTGCCAGCTCCCCGCAGGGGGCTCTCACAGATACGCAGTATTTT.

The gene calls are TRBV4-2 and TRBJ2-1; D gene uncertain. This CDR3 has 15 residues. Trimming shortened V by 4 bases and J by 1 base, and 11 bases separated the two germline ends. The germline V gene has CDR1 LGHNA and CDR2 YNFKEQ. CDR3 amino acids: CASSRLGASYNEQFF. The DNA of the CDR3 is TGTGCCAGCAGCCGACTCGGAGCTTCCTACAATGAGCAGTTCTTC.

V gene TRBV19 combines with J gene TRBJ1-5; no clear D gene. Germline CDR1 is LNHDA and CDR2 is SQIVND (reference sequence). The CDR3 covers 12 residues. V dropped 6 bases and J dropped 7 bases, with 10 bases sitting between them. CDR3 in amino acids: CASRGAGQPQHF. In DNA, the CDR3 is TGTGCCAGTAGAGGCGCGGGGCAGCCCCAGCATTTT. The whole variable domain, remainder taken from reference TRBV19 and TRBJ1-5, is DGGITQSPKYLFRKEGQNVTLSCEQNLNHDAMYWYRQDPGQGLRLIYYSQIVNDFQKGDIAEGYSVSREKKESFPLTVTSAQKNPTAFYLCASRGAGQPQHFGDGTRLSIL.

The chain is built from TRBV19 and TRBJ1-4, with a weak D call TRBD1 (6 bases). The CDR3 consists of 15 residues. Germline CDR1 reads LNHDA; CDR2 reads SQIVND (reference sequence). Trimming removed 7 bases from V and 5 bases from J, with 17 bases in between. The CDR3 protein is CASTNRGGSNEKLFF. The CDR3 DNA reads TGTGCCAGTACCAACCGGGGGGGCTCGAATGAAAAACTGTTTTTT.

In this sample, this clone turned up once. V is TRBV7-2 and J is TRBJ1-5; D perhaps matches TRBD1 (5 bases). This CDR3 comprises 18 residues. Germline loops: CDR1 SGHTA, CDR2 FQGNSA. Trimming removed 5 bases at V and 0 bases at J, with 20 bases between. The DNA for the CDR3 is TGTGCCAGCAGCCCTGGATGGGGGGGAGGAAATAGCAATCAGCCCCAGCATTTT. It is translated as CASSPGWGGGNSNQPQHF.

This clone is a singleton in its sample. The V and J genes are TRBV18 and TRBJ2-6; the D is unclear. V gave up 6 bases and J gave up 0 bases, with 12 bases separating them. CDR1 and CDR2 (germline): KGHSH, LQKENI. CDR3 length: 16 residues. The chain's CDR3 is CASSPAGSSGANVLTF. Here the CDR3 DNA reads TGTGCCAGCTCCCCCGCAGGTTCCTCTGGGGCCAACGTCCTGACTTTC.

The CDR3 here is CASSLSIAGGQPQHF. As DNA, the CDR3 is TGTGCCAGCAGCTTATCCATCGCGGGGGGGCAGCCCCAGCATTTT. V usage is TRBV7-2 and J usage is TRBJ1-5, with D tentatively TRBD1 (5 bases). Germline V lookup: CDR1 SGHTA, CDR2 FQGNSA. The CDR3 contains 15 residues. The V gene lost 2 bases and the J gene lost 7 bases, with 15 bases spanning the gap.